This TCR beta chain came from a study of shared clonotypes between healthy human individuals. The germline V gene encodes CDR1 MNHEY and CDR2 SMNVEV (reference sequence). Trimming shortened V by 2 bases and J by 0 bases, and 11 bases separated the two germline ends. This CDR3 is 17 amino acids long. Memory CD4+ cells were the fraction left after CD45RA+ naive selection. Deep level was the assay's run setting. Several immunoSEQ plates received, in even portions, the genomic DNA of each subset. Measured with immunoSEQ multiplex PCR; TCRdb has only the in-frame clones, and not every one. This sample has some 1,600,000 clones; 95% to 99% occur once, and the top ten carry 0.4% to 0.45%.

The sample taken for sequencing was naive CD4+ T cells sorted from blood. As to subset: CD45RA+ positively selected. The receptor was derived from a man younger than 45 in good health. The rearrangement joins TRBV27 to TRBJ2-6, with D possibly matching TRBD2 (6 bases). DNA for the CDR3: TGTGCCAGCAGTTTAAGCGGGCCCGTCTCTGGGGCCAACGTCCTGACTTTC. Residues: CASSLSGPVSGANVLTF.